One and the same sample provided the 26 T cell receptor beta chains below, sequenced in a study of regulatory T cells in long-lasting Graves disease. Sample time point: newly diagnosed GD, antithyroid drugs for less than 3 months. From PBMCs, RNA was extracted and then used to make the TCR library. Through Arm-PCR of CDR3 regions and iRepertoire HTBI primers, TCR beta libraries were built. TCRdb processed the multiplex PCR reads anew with MiXCR; each CDR3 protein has one entry. This sample has more than 350,000 distinct CDR3 sequences; more than 13% occur once, and the top ten carry over 15%. The sample was also reused in another study, on T cells in Graves' hyperthyroidism and ophthalmopathy.

The source material was peripheral blood mononuclear cells (PBMCs), sampled at new diagnosis, from a patient treated with antithyroid drugs. These receptors all come from a young woman with Graves disease.

This clonotype was detected a few times. The CDR3 loop reads CASSPGAGREQYF. In nucleotides, the CDR3 is TGTGCCAGCAGCCCGGGGGCCGGGCGCGAGCAGTACTTC. V gene TRBV5-4 combines with J gene TRBJ2-7, with D perhaps TRBD1 or TRBD2 (6 bases each). Germline V gene lookup returns CDR1 SGHNT and CDR2 YYREEE (reference sequence). The CDR3 contains 13 residues. V dropped 4 bases and J dropped 6 bases, with 14 bases sitting between them.

The rearrangement joins TRBV5-1 to TRBJ2-3; weak D call: TRBD1 (6 bases). Germline-derived CDR1 and CDR2 are SGHRS and YFSETQ. V lost 6 bases and J 12 bases, leaving 23 bases between the germline ends. The CDR3 runs 14 residues. The CDR3 DNA reads as TGCGCCAGCAAGATGGAATTTTCCAGGGGCGTTCAGTATTTT. Protein: CASKMEFSRGVQYF.

This clonotype has a count of ten or more. V is TRBV27 and J is TRBJ2-1, with 8 bases aligning to TRBD2. This CDR3 is built from 17 residues. V trimming: 5 bases; J trimming: 2 bases; junction bases outside the gene matches: 11. Germline V gene lookup returns CDR1 MNHEY and CDR2 SMNVEV (reference sequence). The CDR3: CASSTTAGRGAYNEQFF. DNA of the CDR3: TGTGCCAGCAGTACCACGGCCGGGCGGGGGGCCTACAATGAGCAGTTCTTC.

This clonotype was picked up many times. The chain joins TRBV20-1 to TRBJ2-5; D is perhaps TRBD2 (6 bases). CDR3 length: 13 amino acids. The V end lost 5 bases, the J end lost 1 base, and 11 bases lay between the germline ends. Germline V gives CDR1 DFQATT, CDR2 SNEGSKA (reference sequence). In DNA, the CDR3 is TGCAGTGCTGATAGCGGATTCCAAGAGACCCAGTACTTC. Translated, it gives CSADSGFQETQYF.

This clonotype has at least ten counts. DNA of the CDR3: TGTGCCAGCACCTCGAGCAGGGGGAGGCTCTATGGCTACACCTTC. It codes for CASTSSRGRLYGYTF. The chain employs TRBV27 and TRBJ1-2; TRBD1 matches at 7 bases. CDR1 and CDR2 from the germline V gene are MNHEY and SMNVEV (reference sequence). The trim removed 7 bases at V and 4 bases at J, leaving 12 bases unmatched. The CDR3 has 15 amino acids.

In this sample, this clonotype turned up many times. This chain links TRBV27 with TRBJ2-7, with 10 bases aligning to TRBD1. V trimming: 8 bases; J trimming: 5 bases; junction bases outside the gene matches: 9. This CDR3 is built from 14 residues. Germline lookup yields CDR1 MNHEY and CDR2 SMNVEV (reference sequence). The CDR3 bases are TGTGCCAGCGGGGTGTGGGACAGGGGTAACGAGCAGTACTTC. Encoded protein: CASGVWDRGNEQYF.

The sample holds a few counts of this clonotype. This chain uses TRBV20-1 with TRBJ2-1, with a weak D call TRBD1 (6 bases). With 6 bases removed from V and 0 bases from J, the gap between germline ends came to 12 bases. The CDR3 has 14 residues. Per the germline V gene, CDR1 is DFQATT and CDR2 is SNEGSKA (reference sequence). The CDR3 spells CSANLDSSYNEQFF. CDR3 sequence (DNA): TGCAGTGCAAACCTGGACAGCTCCTACAATGAGCAGTTCTTC.

Ten or more counts support this clonotype. V gene TRBV10-3 combines with J gene TRBJ1-1, with a possible D match to TRBD1 (5 bases). The germline gives CDR1 ENHRY, CDR2 SYGVKD. The CDR3 loop spans 12 amino acids. With 8 bases removed from V and 2 bases from J, the gap between germline ends came to 9 bases. The CDR3 spells CAIGTANTEAFF. CDR3 in DNA: TGTGCCATCGGGACCGCCAACACTGAAGCTTTCTTT.

This clonotype was observed a handful of times. The chain has TRBV6-1 and TRBJ2-7, with D possibly TRBD2 on 6 matching bases. Between the trimmed V and J ends, which lost 11 bases and 5 bases, there was a span of 16 bases. This CDR3 has 12 amino acids. Per germline, CDR1 MNHNS and CDR2 SASEGT. The CDR3 nucleotides are TGTGCCTTAGCCGGGAGTACCAACGAGCAGTACTTC. It encodes CALAGSTNEQYF.

A few counts support this clonotype. The chain carries TRBV29-1 and TRBJ2-3; 7 bases are a match to TRBD1. The CDR3 spans 17 residues. In germline, CDR1 is SQVTM, CDR2 ANQGSEA. V shed 3 bases, J shed 0 bases, and the junction held 12 bases outside the gene matches. The CDR3 region is CSVEARDSELSTDTQYF. The DNA for the CDR3 is TGCAGCGTTGAGGCTAGGGACAGCGAGCTTAGCACAGATACGCAGTATTTT.

In this sample, this clonotype turned up many times. This chain uses TRBV11-2 with TRBJ2-1, with 13 bases that match TRBD2. Trimming cost V 4 bases and J 7 bases; bases outside gene matches: 7. Germline V gene sequence: CDR1 SGHAT, CDR2 FQNNGV. The CDR3 consists of 16 residues. The CDR3 loop is CASSSRTSGSVNEQFF. In DNA, the CDR3 is TGTGCCAGCAGCTCCCGGACTAGCGGGAGTGTTAATGAGCAGTTCTTC.

Notes on this clonotype: A single base separates this from a much larger clone, so it may be a read error. The V call is TRBV5-5, the J call TRBJ2-7; no firm D call. Per germline, CDR1 SGHKS and CDR2 YYEKEE (reference sequence). This CDR3 region has 12 residues. V lost 4 bases, J lost 3 bases, and 8 bases lay in between. This CDR3 is CASSQDRYEQYF. The CDR3 DNA follows: TGTGCCAGCAGCCAAGATCGCTACGAGCAGTACTTC.

This clonotype was recorded many times. The CDR3 nucleotides read TGCGCCAGCAGCCTAACTCCTCGCGCTAGCACAGATACGCAGTATTTT. This translates into CASSLTPRASTDTQYF. The chain has TRBV5-1 and TRBJ2-3; no firm D call. The V and J ends lost 4 bases and 0 bases respectively, with 15 bases between them. The germline V gene has CDR1 SGHRS and CDR2 YFSETQ. The CDR3 is 16 amino acids.

The sample holds many counts of this clonotype. The chain links TRBV3-1 to TRBJ2-7; no clear D gene. V lost 5 bases and J lost 2, with 10 bases in between. Germline assignment: CDR1 LGHDT and CDR2 YNNKEL (reference sequence). The CDR3 extends over 13 amino acids. CDR3 protein: CASSVGSTYEQYF. The CDR3 bases are TGTGCCAGCAGCGTTGGCAGTACCTACGAGCAGTACTTC.

This clonotype was counted many times. The chain couples TRBV20-1 to TRBJ2-7, with a weak D call TRBD1 (6 bases). This CDR3 has 14 amino acids. The V and J ends lost 5 bases and 2 bases respectively, with 16 bases between them. Germline values: CDR1 DFQATT, CDR2 SNEGSKA (reference sequence). In nucleotides, the CDR3 is TGCAGTGCTCAGACAGGAAGAGGTCCCTACGAGCAGTACTTC. Translated, it gives CSAQTGRGPYEQYF.

J is TRBJ2-7 and V is TRBV4-1, with 10 nucleotides matching TRBD2. V lost 1 base, J lost 3 bases, and 6 bases stayed unmatched. The CDR3 sequence is 16 residues long. In germline, CDR1 is MGHRA, CDR2 YSYEKL. CDR3 sequence: CASSQVSGLADYEQYF. The CDR3 coding sequence is TGCGCCAGCAGCCAAGTCAGTGGACTAGCGGACTACGAGCAGTACTTC.

There are a few counts of this clonotype. This chain joins TRBV6-1 and TRBJ1-5, with 7 bases fitting TRBD1. CDR1 and CDR2 (germline): MNHNS, SASEGT. The junction had 19 bases not matched to a gene; V was cut back by 9 bases and J by 5 bases. This CDR3 comprises 17 residues. The CDR3 sequence is CASFHQPGKRGHQPQHF. CDR3 in DNA: TGTGCCAGTTTCCATCAGCCGGGGAAAAGGGGGCATCAGCCCCAGCATTTT.

A word on this clonotype: Just one base apart from a much larger clone, this may be a read error. The CDR3 loop is CASSPSGRTGELFF. CDR3 bases: TGTGCCAGCAGCCCAAGCGGGAGGACCGGGGAGCTGTTTTTT. The chain links TRBV6-1 to TRBJ2-2; TRBD2 agrees at 9 bases. This CDR3 spans 14 amino acids. V shed 6 bases and J 5 bases; nucleotides not matched to a gene: 4. Per germline, CDR1 MNHNS and CDR2 SASEGT.

This clonotype has ten or more counts. The chain combines TRBV7-3 with TRBJ2-2; perhaps TRBD1 as D (6 bases). The germline V gene has CDR1 SGHTA and CDR2 FQGTGA. Trimming took 1 base from V and 7 from J, leaving 13 bases between them. This CDR3 contains 15 residues. The CDR3 region has the DNA TGTGCCAGCAGCTTAATCCAGGGGTTGAGCGGGGAGCTGTTTTTT. This encodes CASSLIQGLSGELFF. Full variable domain (rest looked up from reference TRBV7-3 and TRBJ2-2): GAGVSQTPSNKVTEKGKYVELRCDPISGHTALYWYRQSLGQGPEFLIYFQGTGAADDSGLPNDRFFAVRPEGSVSTLKIQRTERGDSAVYLCASSLIQGLSGELFFGEGSRLTVL.

V usage is TRBV30 and J usage is TRBJ2-7; 7 nucleotides match TRBD1. The CDR3 totals 15 residues. Germline CDR1 GTSNPN, CDR2 SVGIG (reference sequence). Trimming cost V 1 base and J 0 bases; bases outside gene matches: 6. The CDR3 sequence is CAWSGGGRASYEQYF. The CDR3 bases are TGTGCCTGGAGTGGAGGGGGCAGGGCCTCCTACGAGCAGTACTTC.

This clonotype was found a few times. The rearrangement uses TRBV6-1 and TRBJ1-5; no clear D. V lost 6 bases to trimming and J lost 7 bases, with 13 bases between them. Germline V gives CDR1 MNHNS, CDR2 SASEGT. The CDR3 runs to 13 residues. The CDR3 protein is CASRDTTGQPQHF. DNA for the CDR3: TGTGCCAGCAGAGACACCACGGGGCAGCCCCAGCATTTT.

This clonotype was picked up a small number of times. The rearrangement links TRBV29-1 to TRBJ2-2; 12 bases fit TRBD2. The CDR3 contains 15 residues. The ends lost 3 bases at V and 5 bases at J; junction bases unmatched: 4. Germline V CDR1 and CDR2: SQVTM, ANQGSEA. For the CDR3, the DNA is TGCAGCGTTGAGACCGGGACTAGCGGGACCGGGGAGCTGTTTTTT. It codes for CSVETGTSGTGELFF.

A single count supports this clonotype. A junction boundary mismatches the germline segment, possibly from a read error. V usage is TRBV4-1 and J usage is TRBJ2-7; perhaps TRBD2 as D (6 bases). The CDR3 spans 16 residues. Germline values: CDR1 MGHRA, CDR2 YSYEKL. The CDR3 DNA reads TGCGCCAGCAGCCAGGATGAAGGGACTGGACGGTACGGGCAGTACTTC. Residues: CASSQDEGTGRYGQYF.

This clonotype was found a few times. J is TRBJ2-5 and V is TRBV20-1; D remains ambiguous. Germline V gives CDR1 DFQATT, CDR2 SNEGSKA (reference sequence). V lost 4 bases, J lost 5 bases, and 8 bases lay in between. There are 11 residues in the CDR3. The CDR3 is CSATVYETQYF. DNA for the CDR3: TGCAGTGCTACTGTTTATGAGACCCAGTACTTC.

This clonotype was found a few times. The CDR3 protein is CASRDGTGAFGANVLTF. The CDR3 region has the DNA TGTGCCAGCAGGGACGGGACAGGGGCTTTTGGGGCCAACGTCCTGACTTTC. The rearrangement uses TRBV3-1 and TRBJ2-6; TRBD1 matches at 10 bases. The V and J ends lost 6 bases and 3 bases, in that order; junction bases with no gene match: 8. CDR1 is LGHDT, CDR2 YNNKEL, per germline (reference sequence). The CDR3 consists of 17 residues.

This clonotype was observed a handful of times. The CDR3 sequence: CASSSSRTSGSPEELFF. In nucleotides, the CDR3 is TGCGCCAGCAGCTCTTCCCGGACTAGCGGGAGCCCCGAGGAGCTGTTTTTT. The rearrangement joins TRBV5-1 to TRBJ2-2; 13 bases match TRBD2. Per the germline V gene, CDR1 is SGHRS and CDR2 is YFSETQ. V was pared by 3 bases and J by 10 bases, with 12 bases of the junction left unmatched. CDR3 length equals 17 residues.